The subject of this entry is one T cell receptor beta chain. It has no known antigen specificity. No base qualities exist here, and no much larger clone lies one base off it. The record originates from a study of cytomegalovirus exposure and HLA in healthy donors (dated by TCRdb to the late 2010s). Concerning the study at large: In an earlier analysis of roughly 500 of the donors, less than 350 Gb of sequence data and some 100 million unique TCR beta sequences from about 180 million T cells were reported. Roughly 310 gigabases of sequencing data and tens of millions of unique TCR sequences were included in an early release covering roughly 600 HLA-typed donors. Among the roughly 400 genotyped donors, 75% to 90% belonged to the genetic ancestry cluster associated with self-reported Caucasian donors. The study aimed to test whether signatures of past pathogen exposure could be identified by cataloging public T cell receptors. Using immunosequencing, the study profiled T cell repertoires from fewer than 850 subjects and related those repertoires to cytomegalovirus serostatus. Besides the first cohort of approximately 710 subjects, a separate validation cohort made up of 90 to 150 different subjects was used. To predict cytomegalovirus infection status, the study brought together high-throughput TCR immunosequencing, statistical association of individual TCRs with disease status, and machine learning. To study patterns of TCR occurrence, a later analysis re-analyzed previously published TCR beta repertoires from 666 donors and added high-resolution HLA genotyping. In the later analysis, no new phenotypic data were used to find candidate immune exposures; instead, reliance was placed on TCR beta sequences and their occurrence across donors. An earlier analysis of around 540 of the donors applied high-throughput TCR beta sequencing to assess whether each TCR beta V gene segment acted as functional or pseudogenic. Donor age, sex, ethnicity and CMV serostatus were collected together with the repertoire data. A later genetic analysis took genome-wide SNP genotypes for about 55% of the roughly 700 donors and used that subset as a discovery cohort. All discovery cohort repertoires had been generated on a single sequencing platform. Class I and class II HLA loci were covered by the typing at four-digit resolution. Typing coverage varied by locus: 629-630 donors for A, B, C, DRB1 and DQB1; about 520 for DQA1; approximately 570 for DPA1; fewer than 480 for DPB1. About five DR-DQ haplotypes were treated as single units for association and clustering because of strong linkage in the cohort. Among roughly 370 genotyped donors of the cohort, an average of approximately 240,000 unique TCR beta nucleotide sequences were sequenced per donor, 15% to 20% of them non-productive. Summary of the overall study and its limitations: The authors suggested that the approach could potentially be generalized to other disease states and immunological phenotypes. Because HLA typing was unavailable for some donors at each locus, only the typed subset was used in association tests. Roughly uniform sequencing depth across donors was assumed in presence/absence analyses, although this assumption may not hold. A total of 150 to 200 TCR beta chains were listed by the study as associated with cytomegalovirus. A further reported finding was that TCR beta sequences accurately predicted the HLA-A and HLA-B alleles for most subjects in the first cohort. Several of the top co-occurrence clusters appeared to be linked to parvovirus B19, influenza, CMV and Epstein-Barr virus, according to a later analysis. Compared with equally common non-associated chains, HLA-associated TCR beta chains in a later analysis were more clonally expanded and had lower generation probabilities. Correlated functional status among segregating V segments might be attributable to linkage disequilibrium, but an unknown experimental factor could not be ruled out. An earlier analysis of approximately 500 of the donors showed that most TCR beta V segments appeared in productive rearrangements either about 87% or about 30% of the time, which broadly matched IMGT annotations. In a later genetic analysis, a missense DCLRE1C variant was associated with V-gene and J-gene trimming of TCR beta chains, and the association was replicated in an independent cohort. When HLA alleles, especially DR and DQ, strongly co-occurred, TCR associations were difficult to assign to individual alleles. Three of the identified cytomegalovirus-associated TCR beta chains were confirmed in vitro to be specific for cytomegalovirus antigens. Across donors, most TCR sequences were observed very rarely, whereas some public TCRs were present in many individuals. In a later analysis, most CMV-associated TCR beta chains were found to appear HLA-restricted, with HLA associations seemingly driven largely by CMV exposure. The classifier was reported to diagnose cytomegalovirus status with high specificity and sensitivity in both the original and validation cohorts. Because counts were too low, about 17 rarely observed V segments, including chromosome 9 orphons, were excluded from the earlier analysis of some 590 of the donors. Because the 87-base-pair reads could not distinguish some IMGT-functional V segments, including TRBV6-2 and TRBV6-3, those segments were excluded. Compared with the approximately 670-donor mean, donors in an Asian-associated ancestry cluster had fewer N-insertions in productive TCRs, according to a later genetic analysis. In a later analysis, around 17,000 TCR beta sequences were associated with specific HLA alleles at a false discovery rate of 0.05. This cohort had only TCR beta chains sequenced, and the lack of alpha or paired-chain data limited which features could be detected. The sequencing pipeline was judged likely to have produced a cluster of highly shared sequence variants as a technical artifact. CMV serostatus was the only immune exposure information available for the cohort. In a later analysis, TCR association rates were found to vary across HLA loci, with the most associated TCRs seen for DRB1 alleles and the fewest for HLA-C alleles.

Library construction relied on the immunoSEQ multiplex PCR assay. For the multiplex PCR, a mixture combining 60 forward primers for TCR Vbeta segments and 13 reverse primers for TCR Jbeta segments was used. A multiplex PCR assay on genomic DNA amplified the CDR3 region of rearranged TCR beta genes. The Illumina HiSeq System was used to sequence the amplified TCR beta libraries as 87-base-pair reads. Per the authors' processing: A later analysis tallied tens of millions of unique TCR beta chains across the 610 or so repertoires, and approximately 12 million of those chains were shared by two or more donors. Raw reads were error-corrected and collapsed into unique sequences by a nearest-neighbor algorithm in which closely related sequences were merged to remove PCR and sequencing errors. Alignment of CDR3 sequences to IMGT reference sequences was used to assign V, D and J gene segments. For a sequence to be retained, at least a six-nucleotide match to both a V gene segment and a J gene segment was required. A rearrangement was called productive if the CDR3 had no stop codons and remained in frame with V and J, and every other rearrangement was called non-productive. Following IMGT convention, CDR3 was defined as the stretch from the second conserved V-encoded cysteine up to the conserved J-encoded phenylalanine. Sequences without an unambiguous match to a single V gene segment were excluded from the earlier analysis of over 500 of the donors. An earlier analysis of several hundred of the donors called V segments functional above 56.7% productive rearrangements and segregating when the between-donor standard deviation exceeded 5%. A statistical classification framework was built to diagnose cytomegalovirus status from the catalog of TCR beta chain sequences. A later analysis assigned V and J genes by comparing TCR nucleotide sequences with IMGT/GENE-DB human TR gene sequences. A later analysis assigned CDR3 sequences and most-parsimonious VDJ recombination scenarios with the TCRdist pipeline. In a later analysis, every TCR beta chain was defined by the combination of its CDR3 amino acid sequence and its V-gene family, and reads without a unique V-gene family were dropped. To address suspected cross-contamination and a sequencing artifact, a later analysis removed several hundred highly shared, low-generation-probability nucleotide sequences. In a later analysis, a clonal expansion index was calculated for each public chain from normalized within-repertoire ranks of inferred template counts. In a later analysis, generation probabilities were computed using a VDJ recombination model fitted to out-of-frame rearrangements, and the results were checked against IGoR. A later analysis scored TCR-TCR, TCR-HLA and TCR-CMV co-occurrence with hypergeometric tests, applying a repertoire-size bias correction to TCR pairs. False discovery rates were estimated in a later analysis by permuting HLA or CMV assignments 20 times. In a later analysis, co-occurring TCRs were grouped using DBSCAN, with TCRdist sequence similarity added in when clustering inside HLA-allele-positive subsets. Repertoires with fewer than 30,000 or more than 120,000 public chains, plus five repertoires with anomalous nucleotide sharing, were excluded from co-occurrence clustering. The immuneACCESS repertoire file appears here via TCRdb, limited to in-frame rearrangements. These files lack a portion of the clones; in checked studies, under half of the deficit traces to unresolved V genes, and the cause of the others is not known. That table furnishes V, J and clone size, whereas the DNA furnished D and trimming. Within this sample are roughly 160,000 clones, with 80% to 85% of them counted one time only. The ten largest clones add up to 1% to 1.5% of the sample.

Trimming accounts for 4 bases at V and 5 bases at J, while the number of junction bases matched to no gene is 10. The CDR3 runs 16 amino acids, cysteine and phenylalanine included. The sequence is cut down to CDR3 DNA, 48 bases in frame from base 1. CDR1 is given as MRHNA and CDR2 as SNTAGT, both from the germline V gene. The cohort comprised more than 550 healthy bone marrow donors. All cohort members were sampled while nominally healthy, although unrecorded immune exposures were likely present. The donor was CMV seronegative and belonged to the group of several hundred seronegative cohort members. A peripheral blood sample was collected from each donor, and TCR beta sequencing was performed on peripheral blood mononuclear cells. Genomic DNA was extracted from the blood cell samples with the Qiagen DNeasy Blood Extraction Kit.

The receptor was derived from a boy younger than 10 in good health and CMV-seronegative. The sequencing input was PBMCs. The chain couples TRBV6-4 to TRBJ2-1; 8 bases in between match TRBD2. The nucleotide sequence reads TGTGCCAGCAGTGGCCCTGCAGCGGGGGACCACAATGAGCAGTTCTTC. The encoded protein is CASSGPAAGDHNEQFF.